Each of the 4 T cell receptor beta chains below was sequenced from the same sample in a study of monozygotic twins with inflammatory bowel disease. TCRdb reprocessed the 5' RACE reads and stores each CDR3 protein as one record, lacking DNA. In total, the table holds around 370,000 distinct CDR3 sequences. Sequencing used blood. Every receptor here comes from a human donor with ulcerative colitis or Crohn's disease, or a healthy co-twin of an affected twin (not recorded which).

The chain combines TRBV7-2 with TRBJ1-3. Germline V lookup: CDR1 SGHTA, CDR2 FQGNSA. This CDR3 region has 16 residues. Here the CDR3 reads CASSLAVRSSGNTIYF.

This chain uses TRBV10-3 with TRBJ2-1; the TCRdb call, TRBD1, lacks DNA for checking. The CDR3 sequence is 15 residues long. CDR1 is ENHRY and CDR2 is SYGVKD in the germline V gene. CDR3 protein: CAISPIPQGRDEQFF.

The chain joins TRBV7-2 to TRBJ2-3; TCRdb's D gene call, TRBD2, goes unchecked for lack of DNA. The CDR3 has 18 amino acids. The germline V gene has CDR1 SGHTA and CDR2 FQGNSA. The CDR3: CASSLGLEAGGFTDTQYF.

This chain links TRBV30 with TRBJ2-7; lacking DNA, the TRBD1 call made by TCRdb goes unchecked. The CDR3 runs to 14 residues. The germline V gene encodes CDR1 GTSNPN and CDR2 SVGIG (reference sequence). The CDR3 spells CAWSRRAYSYEQYF.